One sample yielded the 9 T cell receptor beta chains listed below, sequenced in a study of graft-versus-host responses after intestinal transplantation. Generated by immunoSEQ multiplex PCR, the TCRdb table keeps only in-frame clones and is missing some. Among about 69,000 clones listed, roughly 92% were seen once. Here the sequenced sample was bone marrow, taken roughly 110 weeks after intestinal transplantation. The source of these receptors is a human patient who received an intestinal transplant, so some T cells may come from the graft donor.

This rearrangement joins TRBV2 to TRBJ1-1; D remains ambiguous. The CDR3 spans 13 residues. V lost 5 bases to trimming and J lost 1 base, with 8 bases between them. Per germline, CDR1 SNHLY and CDR2 FYNNEI. The CDR3, as DNA: TGTGCCAGCAGTAGACACCCGAACACTGAAGCTTTCTTT. It specifies CASSRHPNTEAFF. Combining the CDR3 with reference TRBV2 and TRBJ1-1 gives the whole variable domain EPEVTQTPSHQVTQMGQEVILRCVPISNHLYFYWYRQILGQKVEFLVSFYNNEISEKSEIFDDQFSVERPDGSNFTLKIRSTKLEDSAMYFCASSRHPNTEAFFGQGTRLTVV.

The chain recombines TRBV7-9 with TRBJ1-5; D gene uncertain. Germline CDR1 reads SEHNR; CDR2 reads FQNEAQ (reference sequence). Trimming removed 4 bases from V and 0 bases from J, with 16 bases in between. This CDR3 region has 17 residues. The CDR3 bases are TGTGCCAGCAGCTCGGACTCTCCCCCTTATAGCAATCAGCCCCAGCATTTT. Its translation: CASSSDSPPYSNQPQHF.

V and J are TRBV9 and TRBJ1-4; tentatively, D is TRBD1 (6 bases). Germline loops: CDR1 SGDLS, CDR2 YYNGEE. The V end lost 2 bases, the J end lost 6 bases, and 14 bases lay between the germline ends. CDR3 size: 15 residues. CDR3 protein: CASSVGTRVDEKLFF. As DNA, the CDR3 is TGTGCCAGCAGCGTCGGGACACGGGTTGATGAAAAACTGTTTTTT.

In its sample, this clone was seen once. The V gene is TRBV27, the J gene TRBJ2-7, with D unclear. The CDR3 runs to 14 residues. Trimming removed 5 bases from V and 7 bases from J, with 18 bases in between. Germline V gene lookup returns CDR1 MNHEY and CDR2 SMNVEV (reference sequence). This CDR3 reads CASSPYGSPGEQYF. CDR3 DNA: TGTGCCAGCAGTCCCTATGGATCCCCCGGTGAGCAGTACTTC.

A single count supports this clone. This rearrangement joins TRBV7-9 to TRBJ2-7, with D unresolved. V was shortened by 2 bases and J by 6 bases, with 11 bases between the two germline ends. This CDR3 has 13 amino acids. Germline V gene data show CDR1 as SEHNR and CDR2 as FQNEAQ (reference sequence). The CDR3 DNA follows: TGTGCCAGCAGCTTATATGGTCTTACCGAGCAGTACTTC. It is translated as CASSLYGLTEQYF. The entire variable domain, with the rest obtained from reference TRBV7-9 and TRBJ2-7, is as follows: DTGVSQNPRHKITKRGQNVTFRCDPISEHNRLYWYRQTLGQGPEFLTYFQNEAQLEKSRLLSDRFSAERPKGSFSTLEIQRTEQGDSAMYLCASSLYGLTEQYFGPGTRLTVT.

The chain employs TRBV7-2 and TRBJ2-1; the match to TRBD2 covers 11 bases. Germline V gene data show CDR1 as SGHTA and CDR2 as FQGNSA. Trimming at V came to 6 bases and at J to 0 bases, leaving 10 bases not matched to a gene. This CDR3 is 18 amino acids long. CDR3 region: CASSIGLTSGSSYNEQFF. The DNA of the CDR3 is TGTGCCAGCAGTATAGGTCTCACTAGCGGGAGCTCCTACAATGAGCAGTTCTTC.

The chain employs TRBV6-5 and TRBJ1-6; D may be TRBD1 (5 bases). Germline CDR1 reads MNHEY; CDR2 reads SVGAGI. CDR3 length: 14 residues. Trimming took 5 bases from V and 5 from J, leaving 10 bases between them. DNA of the CDR3: TGTGCCAGCAGTCGACAGTACGATAATTCACCCCTCCACTTT. It encodes CASSRQYDNSPLHF.

The chain has TRBV11-2 and TRBJ1-3, with 8 bases lining up with TRBD1. The CDR3 runs to 17 residues. Germline V gene sequence: CDR1 SGHAT, CDR2 FQNNGV. J lost 5 bases, V lost 4 bases, and 13 bases had no gene match. CDR3 in DNA: TGTGCCAGCAGCTCTTACGTAGGGGGACAGGCCCGAAACACCATATATTTT. This codes for CASSSYVGGQARNTIYF.

V is TRBV7-2 and J is TRBJ2-1; D uncertain. Germline CDR1 is SGHTA and CDR2 is FQGNSA. There are 14 residues in the CDR3. Trimming cost V 4 bases and J 5 bases, with 12 bases left between them. The DNA for the CDR3 is TGTGCCAGCAGCTCACCGCCAGGCCACAATGAGCAGTTCTTC. Protein product: CASSSPPGHNEQFF.